The T cell receptor (beta chain) described here comes from a study of shared clonotypes between healthy human individuals. Only in-frame clones appear in the TCRdb table, and some are missing; sequencing was by immunoSEQ multiplex PCR. The profile shows roughly 1,100,000 clones, approximately 72% of them singletons. This CDR3 comprises 14 residues. With 5 bases removed from V and 1 base from J, the gap between germline ends came to 12 bases. CDR1 is MNHEY, CDR2 SMNVEV, per germline (reference sequence). Sequencing was performed on memory CD4+ T cells sorted from blood. This sample's subset: CD45RA-negative fraction. V gene TRBV27 combines with J gene TRBJ2-7; maybe TRBD1 (5 bases). The receptor was derived from a man aged 18 to 35 in good health. The CDR3 DNA sequence: TGTGCCAGCAGTAGGGGCCCGGCTTCCTACGAGCAGTACTTC. This translates into CASSRGPASYEQYF.